This T cell receptor (beta chain) was identified during a study of shared T cell receptors in the human thymus. Method: immunoSEQ multiplex PCR; TCRdb's copy keeps in-frame clones and lacks some. The profile shows 700,000 to 750,000 clones, 70% to 90% of them singletons. The junction had 8 bases not matched to a gene; V was cut back by 7 bases and J by 5 bases. The CDR3 has 15 residues. Germline assignment: CDR1 SNHLY and CDR2 FYNNEI. The data were also submitted as part of a second study, on human thymus T cells. That investigation notes: During corrective heart surgery, resections were taken, and the thymus tissue came from them. Repertoires sampled from thymus and blood appeared biased in V and J gene usage. There were highly overlapping thymic repertoires among unrelated individuals, as related research reported.

The J gene is TRBJ2-2, the V gene TRBV2; 9 bases are shared with TRBD1. Sequences were obtained from thymocytes. The sequence came from a girl under three years old with a congenital heart defect. CDR3 protein: CASKDRDRATGELFF. The CDR3 DNA follows: TGTGCCAGCAAGGATCGGGACAGGGCAACCGGGGAGCTGTTTTTT.